The 20 T cell receptor beta chains below come from one sample, sequenced in a study of cytomegalovirus exposure and HLA in healthy donors. PCR primers comprised 60 Vbeta and 13 Jbeta primers. Sequencing used immunoSEQ multiplex PCR; TCRdb keeps in-frame clones, though not all of them. The sample includes over 50,000 clones, more than 65% of them seen just once. The source material was PBMCs. These receptors all stem from a man aged 40-49 years in good health and CMV-seropositive.

The table lists this clone with a few counts. The genes are TRBV5-1 and TRBJ2-4, with D maybe TRBD1 (5 bases). Trimming took off 4 bases at V and 0 bases at J, with 11 bases between the two ends. Germline V gene lookup returns CDR1 SGHRS and CDR2 YFSETQ. This CDR3 comprises 15 residues. CDR3 coding DNA: TGCGCCAGCAGCGATGGGGCCCTAGCCAAAAACATTCAGTACTTC. This encodes CASSDGALAKNIQYF.

CDR3 protein: CASRPGQPGELFF. The CDR3 DNA reads TGTGCCAGCAGGCCCGGACAGCCCGGGGAGCTGTTTTTT. V usage is TRBV28 and J usage is TRBJ2-2, with D possibly matching TRBD1 (6 bases). Germline lookup yields CDR1 MDHEN and CDR2 SYDVKM. The CDR3 extends over 13 amino acids. Trimming took off 6 bases at V and 6 bases at J, with 11 bases between the two ends.

This sequence joins TRBV7-2 and TRBJ2-7, with D maybe TRBD2 (5 bases). The ends were cut back, 1 base at V and 5 bases at J, with 15 bases in the middle. Germline CDR1 is SGHTA and CDR2 is FQGNSA. This CDR3 region has 15 residues. CDR3 residues: CASSLVRGLRDEQYF. The CDR3, as DNA: TGTGCCAGCAGCTTAGTTCGCGGCCTGCGGGACGAGCAGTACTTC.

The V gene is TRBV9, the J gene TRBJ1-5; 12 nucleotides align to TRBD1. Germline V CDR1 and CDR2: SGDLS, YYNGEE. J lost 6 bases, V lost 0 bases, and 4 bases had no gene match. This CDR3 region has 16 residues. The DNA for the CDR3 is TGTGCCAGCAGCGTAGACGGGACAGGGGGCCGTCAGCCCCAGCATTTT. As protein: CASSVDGTGGRQPQHF.

The rearrangement links TRBV27 to TRBJ1-3, with D possibly matching TRBD1 (6 bases). The CDR3 loop spans 15 amino acids. The V gene lost 8 bases and the J gene lost 4 bases, with 18 bases spanning the gap. CDR1 is MNHEY, CDR2 SMNVEV, per germline (reference sequence). The CDR3 bases are TGTGCCAGCGGTCGTGCTCAGGGGCTCGGAAACACCATATATTTT. The encoded protein is CASGRAQGLGNTIYF.

The CDR3 DNA reads TGCGCCAGCAGCTTACGGACAGTGCTTAATGAAAAACTGTTTTTT. It yields the protein CASSLRTVLNEKLFF. V is TRBV5-1 and J is TRBJ1-4; possible D gene TRBD1, 6 bases. Germline V gene data show CDR1 as SGHRS and CDR2 as YFSETQ. The CDR3 is made up of 15 amino acids. Trimming cost V 2 bases and J 4 bases, with 12 bases left between them.

This chain uses TRBV5-6 with TRBJ2-7; D perhaps matches TRBD1 (5 bases). The germline CDR1 and CDR2 sequences are SGHDT and YYEEEE. V lost 6 bases, J lost 0 bases, and 16 bases lay in between. The CDR3 is made up of 15 amino acids. The CDR3 region is CASTRRGGPSYEQYF. The CDR3 coding sequence is TGTGCCAGCACCCGAAGGGGCGGTCCCTCCTACGAGCAGTACTTC.

This chain joins TRBV7-2 and TRBJ1-5; maybe TRBD1 (5 bases). Trimming cost V 4 bases and J 1 base, with 14 bases left between them. The CDR3 contains 16 residues. Looked up from germline, CDR1 is SGHTA and CDR2 is FQGNSA. CDR3 DNA sequence: TGTGCCAGCAGCTCTAGGCGGGGGATGAGCAATCAGCCCCAGCATTTT. Residues: CASSSRRGMSNQPQHF.

The chain carries TRBV7-9 and TRBJ1-2, with D possibly being TRBD1 (6 bases). Germline assignment: CDR1 SEHNR and CDR2 FQNEAQ (reference sequence). This CDR3 is 14 amino acids long. With 4 bases removed from V and 3 bases from J, the gap between germline ends came to 12 bases. CDR3 residues: CASSSDGGDYGYTF. The CDR3 nucleotides are TGTGCCAGCAGCTCAGATGGGGGCGACTATGGCTACACCTTC. The full variable domain, its missing parts supplied by reference TRBV7-9 and TRBJ1-2, is DTGVSQNPRHKITKRGQNVTFRCDPISEHNRLYWYRQTLGQGPEFLTYFQNEAQLEKSRLLSDRFSAERPKGSFSTLEIQRTEQGDSAMYLCASSSDGGDYGYTFGSGTRLTVV.

V usage is TRBV30 and J usage is TRBJ1-5, with D possibly being TRBD1 (5 bases). The length of the CDR3 is 15 residues. From germline, CDR1 is GTSNPN and CDR2 SVGIG (reference sequence). Trimming removed 0 bases from V and 10 bases from J, with 19 bases in between. The CDR3 sequence is CAWSVRGRGSGPQHF. The CDR3 bases are TGTGCCTGGAGTGTACGTGGTCGGGGGTCCGGCCCCCAGCATTTT.

The chain uses TRBV27 and TRBJ1-2; 7 positions match TRBD1. From germline, CDR1 is MNHEY and CDR2 SMNVEV (reference sequence). The CDR3 is made up of 15 amino acids. V lost 5 bases and J lost 1; bases outside the gene matches: 7. The CDR3: CASSPGGWGNYGYTF. As DNA, the CDR3 is TGTGCCAGCAGTCCAGGGGGGTGGGGTAACTATGGCTACACCTTC.

This chain uses TRBV7-2 with TRBJ1-1, with TRBD1 identical over 7 bases. The junction had 9 bases not matched to a gene; V was cut back by 2 bases and J by 0 bases. CDR1 SGHTA and CDR2 FQGNSA come from the germline V gene. This CDR3 has 17 residues. CDR3 in DNA: TGTGCCAGCAGCTTATCGACAGGGTTAACGGTGAACACTGAAGCTTTCTTT. Translated, it gives CASSLSTGLTVNTEAFF.

The V gene is TRBV4-3, the J gene TRBJ2-3, with a tentative D call TRBD2 (6 bases). Germline CDR1 is LGHNA and CDR2 is YSLEER. This CDR3 contains 14 residues. The V end lost 0 bases, the J end lost 4 bases, and 8 bases lay between the germline ends. The CDR3 bases are TGCGCCAGCAGCCAAGATTGGGGGGCAGATACGCAGTATTTT. It yields the protein CASSQDWGADTQYF.

This clone was seen a few times. The chain employs TRBV19 and TRBJ1-1; a weak D match, TRBD1 (5 bases). V lost 6 bases and J 4 bases, leaving 15 bases between the germline ends. The CDR3 spans 14 residues. Germline V lookup: CDR1 LNHDA, CDR2 SQIVND (reference sequence). DNA for the CDR3: TGTGCCAGTAGAACGCGTGGGGGGATCACTGAAGCTTTCTTT. Its translation is CASRTRGGITEAFF.

The chain recombines TRBV18 with TRBJ1-4; 7 nucleotides agree with TRBD1. J was trimmed by 3 bases and V by 5 bases; bases with no gene match: 6. This CDR3 region has 15 residues. Germline CDR1 reads KGHSH; CDR2 reads LQKENI. The CDR3 DNA is TGTGCCAGCTCATCAGGGGACAGCCCTAATGAAAAACTGTTTTTT. This sequence encodes CASSSGDSPNEKLFF. Based on the CDR3 plus reference TRBV18 and TRBJ1-4, the full variable domain is NAGVMQNPRHLVRRRGQEARLRCSPMKGHSHVYWYRQLPEEGLKFMVYLQKENIIDESGMPKERFSAEFPKEGPSILRIQQVVRGDSAAYFCASSSGDSPNEKLFFGSGTQLSVL.

This chain uses TRBV4-2 with TRBJ1-3, with no clear D. Germline loops: CDR1 LGHNA, CDR2 YNFKEQ. CDR3 length: 12 amino acids. Deletions cut 11 bases from V and 2 bases from J, with 10 bases between. CDR3 loop: CASREAGNTIYF. DNA for the CDR3: TGTGCCTCCCGTGAGGCTGGAAACACCATATATTTT.

The rearrangement joins TRBV7-9 to TRBJ1-2; D remains ambiguous. V lost 5 bases, J lost 7 bases, and 23 bases lay in between. The CDR3 is 16 residues long. The germline CDR1 and CDR2 sequences are SEHNR and FQNEAQ (reference sequence). The CDR3 sequence: CASSPRAASAVSGYTF. CDR3 DNA sequence: TGTGCCAGCAGCCCCCGAGCGGCTAGTGCCGTTTCTGGCTACACCTTC.

The gene calls are TRBV6-1 and TRBJ1-4; no reliable D call. The germline V gene encodes CDR1 MNHNS and CDR2 SASEGT. The CDR3 has 14 amino acids. V was shortened by 1 base and J by 7 bases, with 10 bases between the two germline ends. The CDR3 loop is CASSEGSASEKLFF. DNA of the CDR3: TGTGCCAGCAGTGAAGGCAGCGCGAGTGAAAAACTGTTTTTT.

The chain is built from TRBV6-1 and TRBJ1-1, with 7 positions matching TRBD1. Germline assignment: CDR1 MNHNS and CDR2 SASEGT. The CDR3 spans 14 residues. The J segment lost 6 bases and the V segment lost 4 bases, leaving 8 bases of the junction unmatched. The CDR3 bases are TGTGCCAGCAGTGGATATACAGGGGTTGCTGAAGCTTTCTTT. This sequence encodes CASSGYTGVAEAFF.

The genes are TRBV9 and TRBJ1-5, with 8 bases fitting TRBD1. From germline, CDR1 is SGDLS and CDR2 YYNGEE. The CDR3 contains 16 residues. Trimming removed 4 bases from V and 5 bases from J; junction bases left unmatched: 11. CDR3 coding DNA: TGTGCCAGCAGCCCTGCAGGGGGCTACGGAGATCAGCCCCAGCATTTT. This translates into CASSPAGGYGDQPQHF.